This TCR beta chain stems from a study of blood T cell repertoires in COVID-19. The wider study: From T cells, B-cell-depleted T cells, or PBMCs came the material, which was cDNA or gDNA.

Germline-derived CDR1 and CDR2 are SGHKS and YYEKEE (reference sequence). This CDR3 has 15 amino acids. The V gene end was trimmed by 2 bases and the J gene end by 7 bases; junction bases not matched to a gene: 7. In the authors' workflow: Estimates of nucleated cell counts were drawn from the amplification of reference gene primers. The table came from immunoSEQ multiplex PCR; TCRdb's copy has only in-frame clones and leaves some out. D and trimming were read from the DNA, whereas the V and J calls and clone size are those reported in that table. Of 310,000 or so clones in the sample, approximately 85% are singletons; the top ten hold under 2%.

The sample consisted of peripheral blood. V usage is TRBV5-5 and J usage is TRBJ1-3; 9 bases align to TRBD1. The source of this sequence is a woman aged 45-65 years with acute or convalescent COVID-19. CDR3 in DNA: TGTGCCAGCAGCTTCCCCGGGACAGGGTCGAACACCATATATTTT. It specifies CASSFPGTGSNTIYF.